Shown below are 8 T cell receptor beta chains from a single sample sequenced in a study of cytomegalovirus exposure and HLA in healthy donors. The primer mix had 60 Vbeta and 13 Jbeta primers. TCRdb's table, derived via immunoSEQ multiplex PCR, lists solely in-frame clones and lacks some. The profile shows under 130,000 clones, around 80% of them singletons. The specimen sequenced was PBMCs. Source of these receptors: a female donor in good health and CMV-seropositive.

V and J are TRBV6-6 and TRBJ2-7; 8 bases fit TRBD2. Germline CDR1 reads MNHNY; CDR2 reads SVGAGI (reference sequence). CDR3 length: 15 residues. V shed 4 bases and J 4 bases; nucleotides not matched to a gene: 9. The CDR3 DNA follows: TGTGCCAGCAGTTCTACTGCCGGGGGGGGGTACGAGCAGTACTTC. Its translation: CASSSTAGGGYEQYF.

The chain links TRBV5-1 to TRBJ2-3, with 13 nucleotides matching TRBD2. The CDR3 extends over 15 amino acids. Germline V CDR1 and CDR2: SGHRS, YFSETQ. With V trimmed by 4 bases and J by 5 bases, 4 bases remained unmatched. The CDR3 nucleotides read TGCGCCAGCAGCCTTCGGACTAGCGGGGGAGATACGCAGTATTTT. The encoded protein is CASSLRTSGGDTQYF.

The V and J genes are TRBV9 and TRBJ2-6; 7 nucleotides align to TRBD1. CDR1 SGDLS and CDR2 YYNGEE come from the germline V gene. CDR3 length equals 18 residues. The V gene end was trimmed by 4 bases and the J gene end by 2 bases; junction bases not matched to a gene: 12. DNA of the CDR3: TGTGCCAGCAGCCCACGTAGGGGGACAGAGACTGGGGCCAACGTCCTGACTTTC. This codes for CASSPRRGTETGANVLTF. Combining the CDR3 with reference TRBV9 and TRBJ2-6 gives the whole variable domain DSGVTQTPKHLITATGQRVTLRCSPRSGDLSVYWYQQSLDQGLQFLIQYYNGEERAKGNILERFSAQQFPDLHSELNLSSLELGDSALYFCASSPRRGTETGANVLTFGAGSRLTVL.

This clone appeared a single time. V and J are TRBV12-5 and TRBJ1-2; 10 bases line up with TRBD1. CDR1 is LGHNT, CDR2 FRNRAP, per germline. Trimming removed 1 base from V and 4 bases from J; junction bases left unmatched: 6. The CDR3 has 16 residues. The CDR3 DNA is TGTGCTAGTGGTTTGGGACAGGGGGCGCAGGGCTATGGCTACACCTTC. Its protein is CASGLGQGAQGYGYTF.

The CDR3 sequence: CASKGQGTTNEKLFF. CDR3 in DNA: TGTGCCAGCAAGGGACAGGGAACAACTAATGAAAAACTGTTTTTT. The chain carries TRBV6-5 and TRBJ1-4; 9 positions match TRBD1. In germline, CDR1 is MNHEY, CDR2 SVGAGI. V trimming: 7 bases; J trimming: 0 bases; junction bases outside the gene matches: 3. The CDR3 extends over 15 amino acids.

The V call is TRBV6-1, the J call TRBJ2-1, with TRBD2 matching over 13 bases. The CDR3 runs to 15 residues. V shed 6 bases and J 12 bases; nucleotides not matched to a gene: 11. Germline values: CDR1 MNHNS, CDR2 SASEGT. CDR3 amino acids: CASRGGTSGTDPQFF. The CDR3, as DNA: TGTGCCAGCAGGGGAGGGACTAGCGGGACGGACCCGCAGTTCTTC.

This clone was recorded once. The V and J genes are TRBV18 and TRBJ1-4; tentatively, D is TRBD1 (5 bases). This CDR3 has 14 amino acids. Germline lookup yields CDR1 KGHSH and CDR2 LQKENI. With 1 base removed from V and 7 bases from J, the gap between germline ends came to 10 bases. Written as DNA, the CDR3 is TGTGCCAGCTCACCACAGGGGTCTGCTGAAAAACTGTTTTTT. Translation: CASSPQGSAEKLFF.

The rearrangement links TRBV18 to TRBJ2-5, with 7 bases fitting TRBD1. CDR3 length: 14 amino acids. The V segment lost 6 bases and the J segment 3 bases; nucleotides outside the gene matches: 7. Germline V gene sequence: CDR1 KGHSH, CDR2 LQKENI. In DNA form, the CDR3 reads TGTGCCAGCTCTCCCGGGACAGTAAAAGAGACCCAGTACTTC. It codes for CASSPGTVKETQYF.